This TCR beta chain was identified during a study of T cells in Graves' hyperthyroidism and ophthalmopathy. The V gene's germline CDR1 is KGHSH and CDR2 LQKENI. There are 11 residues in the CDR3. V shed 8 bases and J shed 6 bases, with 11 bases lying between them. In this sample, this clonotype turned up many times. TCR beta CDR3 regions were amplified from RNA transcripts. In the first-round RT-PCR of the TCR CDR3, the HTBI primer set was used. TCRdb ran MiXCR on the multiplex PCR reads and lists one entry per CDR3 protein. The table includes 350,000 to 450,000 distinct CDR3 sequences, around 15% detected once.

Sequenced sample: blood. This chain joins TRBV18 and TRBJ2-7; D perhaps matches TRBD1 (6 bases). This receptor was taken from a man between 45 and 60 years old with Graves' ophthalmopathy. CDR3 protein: CASAKGGEQYF. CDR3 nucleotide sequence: TGTGCCAGCGCTAAAGGGGGCGAGCAGTACTTC.